This TCR beta chain was captured in a study of blood T cell repertoires in COVID-19. Turning to the study itself: The United States, Italy and Spain provided the acute and convalescent COVID-19 samples.

Measured with immunoSEQ multiplex PCR; TCRdb has only the in-frame clones, and not every one. The sample has roughly 330,000 clones, about 85% seen once. Losses at the gene ends were 0 bases for V and 4 bases for J; bases not matched to a gene: 6. The CDR3 sequence is 16 residues long. Germline V CDR1 and CDR2: SGDLS, YYNGEE. Enrollees, about 18 to 95 years old, lived in 24 US areas. The study assigned cohorts using participant-reported clinical history. The sample taken for sequencing was PBMCs or T cells enriched from blood (not recorded which). The genes are TRBV9 and TRBJ2-5, with TRBD2 matching over 10 bases. The sequence was collected from a woman younger than 45 who had recovered from COVID-19. The CDR3 DNA is TGTGCCAGCAGCGTAGCAGCGGGGGGGCCAGGAGAGACCCAGTACTTC. It translates to CASSVAAGGPGETQYF.